The present TCR beta chain was sequenced within a study of T-cell memory formation after mild COVID-19. As for this clonotype: Its specificity is unknown.

MiXCR was run by TCRdb on the 5' RACE reads, yielding one entry per CDR3 protein. Of some 120,000 distinct CDR3 sequences detected, about 16% appear once; the ten largest clones hold approximately 15%. Study-level points and caveats: Within pre-infection memory, some responding clones were found, suggesting cross-reactive memory joined. Clones which contracted sat mainly in CM and EM if CD4+, and in EMRA if CD8+.

Germline CDR1 is SGHRS and CDR2 is YFSETQ. The CDR3 is 16 residues long. V was shortened by 1 base and J by 3 bases, with 14 bases between the two germline ends. The sequenced material came from PBMCs or a T cell subset sorted from them (not recorded which). V is TRBV5-1 and J is TRBJ2-1; D perhaps matches TRBD2 (7 bases). The source is an adult woman who had mild COVID-19 (a few samples of this study predate the infection). Cell type and time point are not known. The chain's CDR3 is CASSLLGGGNYNEQFF. Here the CDR3 DNA reads TGCGCCAGCAGCTTGTTAGGCGGGGGCAACTACAATGAGCAGTTCTTC.